This T cell receptor (beta chain) was captured by sequencing in a study of molecular identifiers for immune sequencing clone quantification. For the study at large: In the replicates, RNA derived from about 19,000 or 110,000 naive CD8 cells was divided into five parts, and four were sequenced. General study findings and limits: Clone sizes could be underestimated for highly expanded clones when identical TCR molecules share a barcode.

The germline CDR1 and CDR2 sequences are MNHNS and SASEGT. The CDR3 totals 13 residues. The ends were cut back, 9 bases at V and 3 bases at J, with 15 bases in the middle. TCRdb independently ran MiXCR on the PCR reads; one entry per CDR3 protein. Of some 580,000 distinct CDR3 sequences listed, around 25% were seen once; the top ten hold about 0.84%. A word on this clonotype: What it binds is not known. Given a much more abundant clone one base away, this may be a read error.

The source material was naive CD8+ T cells from blood, with Jurkat cell RNA spiked in. The sample's subset: FACS-sorted CD8+CD4-CCR7+CD45RA+ naive T cells. The rearrangement joins TRBV6-1 to TRBJ2-7; possibly TRBD1 for D (5 bases). This clonotype originated in a human donor in good health. Some libraries in this study had Jurkat cell RNA spiked in. The CDR3 spells CASAQGTCYEQYF. CDR3 nucleotides: TGTGCCAGTGCGCAGGGTACTTGCTACGAGCAGTACTTC.